A selection of T cell receptor beta chains follows, all from one sample in a study of regulatory T cells in long-lasting Graves disease. From the multiplex PCR reads, TCRdb called clonotypes with MiXCR, one entry per CDR3 protein. The sample has 400,000 or so distinct CDR3 sequences, about a quarter seen once. The sequencing used peripheral blood mononuclear cells (PBMCs), collected when the disease was refractory, from a patient treated with antithyroid drugs. The origin of the receptors is a female donor with Graves disease. The CDR3 runs from the conserved cysteine through the conserved F or W. Fields, in order: D gene, J gene, clone size, V gene, CDR3 DNA, CDR3 protein. A D gene is named only where the DNA matches it firmly. Clone size is shown for a subset of rows, as once, few, many or a class of expanded clone.

d_gene: NA; j_gene: TRBJ2-2; abundance: few; v_gene: TRBV7-2; CDR3nt: TGTGCCAGCAGCTTAGCATCGACTGCCGGTTACACCGGGGAGCTGTTTTTT; CDR3aa: CASSLASTAGYTGELFF
d_gene: NA; j_gene: TRBJ2-5; abundance: many; v_gene: TRBV12-3/TRBV12-4; CDR3nt: TGTGCCAGTGGGATGTTAGAGACCCAGTACTTC; CDR3aa: CASGMLETQYF
d_gene: NA; j_gene: TRBJ1-1; abundance: NA; v_gene: TRBV14; CDR3nt: TGTGCCAGCAGCCAACAGAGTCTAAAGAACACTGAAGCTTTCTTT; CDR3aa: CASSQQSLKNTEAFF
d_gene: TRBD1; j_gene: TRBJ2-2; abundance: NA; v_gene: TRBV2; CDR3nt: TGTGCCAGCAGCTACGACACCGGGACAGTTTACACCGGGGAGCTGTTTTTT; CDR3aa: CASSYDTGTVYTGELFF
d_gene: NA; j_gene: TRBJ2-7; abundance: many; v_gene: TRBV2; CDR3nt: TGTGCCAGCAAACCCACCGAGAGCGGTCTTTCCTACGAGCAGTACTTC; CDR3aa: CASKPTESGLSYEQYF
d_gene: TRBD2; j_gene: TRBJ2-3; abundance: NA; v_gene: TRBV11-2; CDR3nt: TGTGCCAGCAGCTTAGTAGCGGGAAGCACAGATACGCAGTATTTT; CDR3aa: CASSLVAGSTDTQYF
d_gene: NA; j_gene: TRBJ1-3; abundance: few; v_gene: TRBV30; CDR3nt: TGTGCCTGGAGTGTACTTTGGACAGTTTATTTT; CDR3aa: CAWSVLWTVYF
d_gene: NA; j_gene: TRBJ2-2; abundance: many; v_gene: TRBV27; CDR3nt: TGTGCCAGCAGTTTATCCGGGACCCACACCGGGGAGCTGTTTTTT; CDR3aa: CASSLSGTHTGELFF
d_gene: NA; j_gene: TRBJ2-2; abundance: NA; v_gene: TRBV7-8; CDR3nt: TGTGCCAGCAGCTTAGAAAGGGCGAACACCGGGGAGCTGTTTTTT; CDR3aa: CASSLERANTGELFF
d_gene: NA; j_gene: TRBJ1-1; abundance: NA; v_gene: TRBV6-1; CDR3nt: TGTGCCAGCACCCTGGGCGCCGAAGCTTTCTTT; CDR3aa: CASTLGAEAFF
d_gene: NA; j_gene: TRBJ1-5; abundance: few; v_gene: TRBV20-1; CDR3nt: TGCAGTGCTAGACCCCAGCCCAATCAGCCCCAGCATTTT; CDR3aa: CSARPQPNQPQHF
d_gene: NA; j_gene: TRBJ1-1; abundance: many; v_gene: TRBV2; CDR3nt: TGTGCCAGCAGTGATCTAGGGGGGAGCACTGAAGCTTTCTTT; CDR3aa: CASSDLGGSTEAFF
d_gene: NA; j_gene: TRBJ1-2; abundance: NA; v_gene: TRBV19; CDR3nt: TGTGCCAGTAGTATAACAGGGTTCTATGGCTACACCTTC; CDR3aa: CASSITGFYGYTF
d_gene: TRBD2; j_gene: TRBJ2-2; abundance: NA; v_gene: TRBV7-9; CDR3nt: TGTGCCAGCCCCCCACCGGGACTAGCGAACACCGGGGAGCTGTTTTTT; CDR3aa: CASPPPGLANTGELFF
d_gene: TRBD1; j_gene: TRBJ1-2; abundance: NA; v_gene: TRBV3-1; CDR3nt: TGTGCCAGCAGCCACCGGGACAGGGGATTGTTCAACTATGGCTACACCTTC; CDR3aa: CASSHRDRGLFNYGYTF
d_gene: NA; j_gene: TRBJ1-2; abundance: few; v_gene: TRBV4-1; CDR3nt: TGCGCCAGCAGCCAACCCGCCGGGACCAACTATGGCTACACCTTC; CDR3aa: CASSQPAGTNYGYTF
d_gene: NA; j_gene: TRBJ2-7; abundance: NA; v_gene: TRBV3-1; CDR3nt: TGTGCCAGCAGCCAAGTTAAGTCGGGAAGATACGAGCAGTACTTC; CDR3aa: CASSQVKSGRYEQYF
d_gene: TRBD2; j_gene: TRBJ2-5; abundance: few; v_gene: TRBV2; CDR3nt: TGTGCCAGCAGCGCTAGCGGGAGGACCATGGGGACCCAGTACTTC; CDR3aa: CASSASGRTMGTQYF
d_gene: NA; j_gene: TRBJ2-1; abundance: NA; v_gene: TRBV5-1; CDR3nt: TGCGCCAGCAGCCTTCTAGCAAACGAGAGGAATGAGCAGTTCTTC; CDR3aa: CASSLLANERNEQFF
d_gene: TRBD1; j_gene: TRBJ2-5; abundance: NA; v_gene: TRBV20-1; CDR3nt: TGCAGTGCTCCATACAGGGGGCGGTGGGAGACCCAGTACTTC; CDR3aa: CSAPYRGRWETQYF
d_gene: NA; j_gene: TRBJ2-7; abundance: NA; v_gene: TRBV7-2; CDR3nt: TGTGCCAGCAGCTTTGGTATGACAGTCTACGAGCAGTACTTC; CDR3aa: CASSFGMTVYEQYF
d_gene: NA; j_gene: TRBJ2-6; abundance: NA; v_gene: TRBV7-2; CDR3nt: TGTGCCAGCAGCTTAGATGGTGGGCTGCCTGGGGCCAACGTCCTGACTTTC; CDR3aa: CASSLDGGLPGANVLTF
d_gene: NA; j_gene: TRBJ2-3; abundance: NA; v_gene: TRBV25-1; CDR3nt: TGTGCCAGCAGTAGTTGGACGGGCACAGATACGCAGTATTTT; CDR3aa: CASSSWTGTDTQYF
d_gene: TRBD2; j_gene: TRBJ2-7; abundance: NA; v_gene: TRBV7-2; CDR3nt: TGTGCCAGCACTCTCGGGGGGAGCGCGGACTACGAGCAGTACTTC; CDR3aa: CASTLGGSADYEQYF
d_gene: NA; j_gene: TRBJ2-7; abundance: NA; v_gene: TRBV7-2; CDR3nt: TGTGCCAGCAGCTTACAGGGCCCCGGGTCCTACGAGCAGTACTTC; CDR3aa: CASSLQGPGSYEQYF
d_gene: TRBD2; j_gene: TRBJ2-3; abundance: NA; v_gene: TRBV20-1; CDR3nt: TGCAGTGCTCCCGGGACTAGCGGTCCCGGGGGCACAGATACGCAGTATTTT; CDR3aa: CSAPGTSGPGGTDTQYF
d_gene: NA; j_gene: TRBJ2-5; abundance: few; v_gene: TRBV25-1; CDR3nt: TGTGCCAGCAGTGAAAGGTTTATTAGGGGTGGCCAAGAGACCCAGTACTTC; CDR3aa: CASSERFIRGGQETQYF
d_gene: TRBD1; j_gene: TRBJ1-1; abundance: NA; v_gene: TRBV7-9; CDR3nt: TGTGCCAGCAGCTCCAGGACAGGGCTAGGCTCTGAAGCTTTCTTT; CDR3aa: CASSSRTGLGSEAFF
d_gene: NA; j_gene: TRBJ1-1; abundance: many; v_gene: TRBV10-3; CDR3nt: TGTGCCATCAGTGAGTCGGGACAGAACACTGAAGCTTTCTTT; CDR3aa: CAISESGQNTEAFF